These 26 T cell receptor beta chains were sequenced from one sample in a study of response to subunit inactivated influenza vaccine. In TCRdb, the RT-PCR reads were re-called with MiXCR into one record per CDR3 protein. Here the sample spans 250,000 to 350,000 distinct CDR3 sequences, 20% to 25% being singletons. This specimen consisted of PBMCs from blood, obtained roughly 20 months after vaccination. The receptors were gathered from a man aged 50 to 69 who received an inactivated influenza vaccine.

This clonotype has a count of ten or more. The rearrangement joins TRBV6-6 to TRBJ1-5; D is uncertain. The germline CDR1 and CDR2 sequences are MNHNY and SVGAGI (reference sequence). This CDR3 region has 10 residues. V lost 7 bases and J 11 bases, leaving 9 bases between the germline ends. For the CDR3, the DNA is TGTGCCAGCAATAAAGGAACCCAGCATTTT. This translates into CASNKGTQHF.

The J gene is TRBJ2-7, the V gene TRBV6-1, with D perhaps TRBD1 (6 bases). Germline CDR1 is MNHNS and CDR2 is SASEGT. The CDR3 extends over 15 amino acids. Trimming pared 0 bases from V and 3 bases from J, leaving 12 bases between. CDR3 loop: CASSEARTDIYEQYF. As DNA, the CDR3 is TGTGCCAGCAGTGAAGCTCGGACAGACATCTACGAGCAGTACTTC.

The chain carries TRBV20-1 and TRBJ1-1, with D perhaps TRBD1 (6 bases). Germline V lookup: CDR1 DFQATT, CDR2 SNEGSKA (reference sequence). V shed 2 bases and J shed 1 base, with 11 bases lying between them. The CDR3 runs 14 residues. CDR3 in amino acids: CSARSRGGNTEAFF. The CDR3, as DNA: TGCAGTGCTAGAAGCAGGGGAGGGAACACTGAAGCTTTCTTT.

CDR3 protein: CASSFTYSAYGYTF. In nucleotides, the CDR3 is TGTGCCAGCAGCTTCACATACAGCGCCTATGGCTACACCTTC. This rearrangement joins TRBV7-2 to TRBJ1-2; D remains ambiguous. V was pared by 3 bases and J by 4 bases, with 12 bases between. This CDR3 has 14 residues. Germline CDR1 is SGHTA and CDR2 is FQGNSA.

The V call is TRBV14, the J call TRBJ1-2, with a tentative D call TRBD1 (6 bases). The germline CDR1 and CDR2 sequences are SGHDN and FVKESK. V was shortened by 1 base and J by 8 bases, with 14 bases between the two germline ends. CDR3 size: 14 residues. The CDR3 DNA sequence: TGTGCCAGCAGCCAAGTGACAGGAATCGGAGGCTACACCTTC. Translating gives CASSQVTGIGGYTF.

This rearrangement joins TRBV6-5 to TRBJ2-3; D gene ambiguous. Looked up from germline, CDR1 is MNHEY and CDR2 is SVGAGI. The CDR3 extends over 14 amino acids. V was shortened by 4 bases and J by 5 bases, with 13 bases between the two germline ends. CDR3 in amino acids: CASSFPAGRDTQYF. DNA for the CDR3: TGTGCCAGCAGTTTCCCGGCAGGAAGAGATACGCAGTATTTT.

The rearrangement links TRBV6-1 to TRBJ2-7; perhaps TRBD2 as D (6 bases). Trimming removed 6 bases at V and 2 bases at J, with 11 bases between. CDR3 length: 13 amino acids. The germline V gene has CDR1 MNHNS and CDR2 SASEGT. CDR3 loop: CASRRGLAYEQYF. CDR3 in DNA: TGTGCCAGCAGACGGGGACTTGCCTACGAGCAGTACTTC.

This clonotype was picked up a small number of times. The chain has TRBV27 and TRBJ2-6; D unresolved. V gave up 3 bases and J gave up 0 bases, with 9 bases separating them. Germline assignment: CDR1 MNHEY and CDR2 SMNVEV (reference sequence). The CDR3 extends over 16 amino acids. In nucleotides, the CDR3 is TGTGCCAGCAGTTTTGGCAGGAGCTCTGGGGCCAACGTCCTGACTTTC. Translating gives CASSFGRSSGANVLTF.

This clonotype came up a few times. This rearrangement joins TRBV6-5 to TRBJ1-1; TRBD1 aligns across 8 bases. The ends lost 4 bases at V and 4 bases at J; junction bases unmatched: 5. The CDR3 consists of 14 residues. Germline V gene sequence: CDR1 MNHEY, CDR2 SVGAGI. The CDR3 nucleotides read TGTGCCAGCAGTTCGGACAGGGCCGCCACTGAAGCTTTCTTT. Its translation is CASSSDRAATEAFF.

There are a few counts of this clonotype. The rearrangement joins TRBV9 to TRBJ2-1; D is perhaps TRBD2 (6 bases). The CDR3 loop spans 16 amino acids. The V gene lost 0 bases and the J gene lost 8 bases, with 18 bases spanning the gap. CDR1 SGDLS and CDR2 YYNGEE come from the germline V gene. The CDR3 sequence: CASSVAPRPRGDEQFF. CDR3 bases: TGTGCCAGCAGCGTAGCCCCCAGGCCCCGCGGGGATGAGCAGTTCTTC.

This rearrangement joins TRBV29-1 to TRBJ2-6, with 8 bases aligning to TRBD1. The trim removed 6 bases at V and 2 bases at J, leaving 3 bases unmatched. Germline V gene data show CDR1 as SQVTM and CDR2 as ANQGSEA. There are 14 residues in the CDR3. The CDR3 here is CSVLDRAGANVLTF. DNA for the CDR3: TGCAGCGTGCTGGACAGGGCTGGGGCCAACGTCCTGACTTTC.

The table lists this clonotype with a few counts. This chain uses TRBV5-1 with TRBJ1-2; weak D call: TRBD1 (5 bases). The V gene's germline CDR1 is SGHRS and CDR2 YFSETQ. V was pared by 2 bases and J by 2 bases, with 13 bases between. This CDR3 region has 15 residues. As DNA, the CDR3 is TGCGCCAGCAGCTTCACAGGAGAACCCAACTATGGCTACACCTTC. Amino acid sequence: CASSFTGEPNYGYTF.

The chain employs TRBV20-1 and TRBJ2-1; weak D call: TRBD2 (5 bases). The CDR3 is 13 amino acids. Germline V gene lookup returns CDR1 DFQATT and CDR2 SNEGSKA (reference sequence). V dropped 0 bases and J dropped 9 bases, with 12 bases sitting between them. CDR3 sequence reads: CSARDPTSFEQFF. Written as DNA, the CDR3 is TGCAGTGCTAGAGACCCTACTAGTTTTGAGCAGTTCTTC.

This clonotype was observed a few times. The chain recombines TRBV5-1 with TRBJ2-7; 7 bases align to TRBD1. This CDR3 spans 13 amino acids. V shed 6 bases, J shed 4 bases, and the junction held 7 bases outside the gene matches. Looked up from germline, CDR1 is SGHRS and CDR2 is YFSETQ. In DNA form, the CDR3 reads TGCGCCAGCACGACAGGGTTTGGGTACGAGCAGTACTTC. Its translation is CASTTGFGYEQYF.

This clonotype came up a few times. The chain recombines TRBV6-5 with TRBJ2-7; D is undetermined. Trimming stripped 0 bases from V and 4 bases from J, with 10 bases between. CDR1 MNHEY and CDR2 SVGAGI come from the germline V gene. This CDR3 is 14 amino acids long. CDR3 amino acids: CASSYSSGIYEQYF. CDR3 DNA sequence: TGTGCCAGCAGTTACTCATCCGGAATTTACGAGCAGTACTTC.

This clonotype was found once. The chain combines TRBV12-3 or TRBV12-4 with TRBJ2-7; the match to TRBD2 covers 7 bases. Germline trimming cut 0 bases from V and 2 bases from J; bases unmatched to any gene: 1. CDR3 length: 14 residues. The CDR3 region is CASSLAGTTYEQYF. As DNA, the CDR3 is TGTGCCAGCAGTTTAGCGGGGACTACCTACGAGCAGTACTTC.

The J gene is TRBJ2-7, the V gene TRBV10-3; D not certain. V was pared by 2 bases and J by 6 bases, with 11 bases between. The CDR3 sequence is 13 residues long. The V gene's germline CDR1 is ENHRY and CDR2 SYGVKD. CDR3 nucleotides: TGTGCCATCAGTGAGAAGGGTCGCCTCGAGCAGTACTTC. This translates into CAISEKGRLEQYF.

This clonotype appeared a few times. The chain carries TRBV7-2 and TRBJ1-2; no reliable D call. CDR1 SGHTA and CDR2 FQGNSA come from the germline V gene. V lost 1 base and J lost 7, with 7 bases in between. The CDR3 loop spans 12 amino acids. The CDR3 nucleotides are TGTGCCAGCAGCTTAGATCCGGGTGGCTACACCTTC. Translation gives CASSLDPGGYTF.

This clonotype was detected only a few times. V is TRBV4-2 and J is TRBJ1-1, with a weak D call TRBD1 (5 bases). The CDR3 has 14 amino acids. With 1 base removed from V and 6 bases from J, the gap between germline ends came to 12 bases. In germline, CDR1 is LGHNA, CDR2 YNFKEQ. CDR3 protein: CASSQVEGRAEAFF. Here the CDR3 DNA reads TGTGCCAGCAGCCAAGTGGAGGGGAGGGCTGAAGCTTTCTTT.

This clonotype came up a few times. This may come from a read error, since a much larger clone is one base off. The rearrangement joins TRBV29-1 to TRBJ1-4; D might be TRBD1 (5 bases). Looked up from germline, CDR1 is SQVTM and CDR2 is ANQGSEA. This CDR3 spans 13 amino acids. The CDR3 region has the DNA TGCAGCGTGGGGGGAAGCCCTAATGAAGAACTGTTTTTT. This sequence encodes CSVGGSPNEELFF.

The chain employs TRBV4-3 and TRBJ2-1, with D perhaps TRBD2 (7 bases). This CDR3 region has 16 residues. Germline CDR1 LGHNA, CDR2 YSLEER. The germline V and J ends were trimmed by 0 bases and 2 bases, with 11 bases remaining between them. The CDR3: CASSQDSGGAYNEQFF. The DNA of the CDR3 is TGCGCCAGCAGCCAAGATTCGGGGGGCGCCTACAATGAGCAGTTCTTC.

This clonotype has only a few counts. J is TRBJ2-7 and V is TRBV5-1; D call uncertain. This CDR3 spans 13 amino acids. Trimming took off 1 base at V and 3 bases at J, with 8 bases between the two ends. Germline CDR1 SGHRS, CDR2 YFSETQ. The CDR3 DNA sequence: TGCGCCAGCAGCTTGAACAGAGACTACGAGCAGTACTTC. Translated: CASSLNRDYEQYF.

This clonotype was recorded many times. This sequence joins TRBV5-4 and TRBJ2-3; no reliable D call. CDR1 is SGHNT and CDR2 is YYREEE in the germline V gene (reference sequence). Trimming cost V 4 bases and J 6 bases, with 9 bases left between them. This CDR3 contains 12 residues. DNA for the CDR3: TGTGCCAGCAGCACGACCTGGGATACGCAGTATTTT. Translating gives CASSTTWDTQYF. The complete variable domain, with remaining parts taken from reference TRBV5-4 and TRBJ2-3, reads ETGVTQSPTHLIKTRGQQVTLRCSSQSGHNTVSWYQQALGQGPQFIFQYYREEENGRGNFPPRFSGLQFPNYSSELNVNALELDDSALYLCASSTTWDTQYFGPGTRLTVL.

The genes are TRBV11-2 and TRBJ2-7; TRBD2 aligns across 12 bases. This CDR3 region has 18 residues. In germline, CDR1 is SGHAT, CDR2 FQNNGV. J was trimmed by 2 bases and V by 5 bases; bases with no gene match: 13. The CDR3 reads CASSVRTGTSGFPYEQYF. The CDR3 nucleotides are TGTGCCAGCAGCGTAAGAACCGGGACTAGCGGGTTTCCCTACGAGCAGTACTTC.

For this clonotype: This may come from a read error, since a much larger clone is one base off. A read error is likely, as this CDR3 ends without the conserved phenylalanine or tryptophan. V gene TRBV7-9 combines with J gene TRBJ2-7, with D unresolved. Trimming cost V 4 bases and J 3 bases, with 4 bases left between them. Germline values: CDR1 SEHNR, CDR2 FQNEAQ (reference sequence). The CDR3 runs 11 residues. The CDR3 here is CASSSFYEQYI. The CDR3, as DNA: TGTGCCAGCAGCTCCTTCTACGAGCAGTACATC.

This clonotype was seen a few times. The genes are TRBV28 and TRBJ2-7; 7 bases line up with TRBD1. The junction had 14 bases not matched to a gene; V was cut back by 1 base and J by 2 bases. The germline V gene has CDR1 MDHEN and CDR2 SYDVKM. The CDR3 totals 18 residues. The CDR3: CASSLLSGTEKSPYEQYF. As DNA, the CDR3 is TGTGCCAGCAGTTTATTGTCTGGGACAGAAAAAAGTCCCTACGAGCAGTACTTC. The full variable domain, completed using reference TRBV28 and TRBJ2-7, is DVKVTQSSRYLVKRTGEKVFLECVQDMDHENMFWYRQDPGLGLRLIYFSYDVKMKEKGDIPEGYSVSREKKERFSLILESASTNQTSMYLCASSLLSGTEKSPYEQYFGPGTRLTVT.